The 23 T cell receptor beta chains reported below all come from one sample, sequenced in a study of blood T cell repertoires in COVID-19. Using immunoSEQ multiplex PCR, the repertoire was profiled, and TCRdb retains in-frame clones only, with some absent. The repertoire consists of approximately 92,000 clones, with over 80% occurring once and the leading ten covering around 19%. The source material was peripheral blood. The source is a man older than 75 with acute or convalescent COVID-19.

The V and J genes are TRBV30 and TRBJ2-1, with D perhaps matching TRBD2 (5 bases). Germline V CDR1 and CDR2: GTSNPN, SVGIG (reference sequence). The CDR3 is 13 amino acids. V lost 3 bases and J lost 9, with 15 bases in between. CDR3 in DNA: TGTGCCTGGAGCGAAATTCTCGGAGGTGAGCAGTTCTTC. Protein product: CAWSEILGGEQFF.

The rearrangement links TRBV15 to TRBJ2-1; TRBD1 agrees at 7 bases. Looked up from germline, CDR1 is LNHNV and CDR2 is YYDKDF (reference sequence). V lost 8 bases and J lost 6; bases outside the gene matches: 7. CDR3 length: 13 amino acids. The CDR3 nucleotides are TGTGCCACCGCTTCGGGACAGCTCAATGAGCAGTTCTTC. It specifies CATASGQLNEQFF.

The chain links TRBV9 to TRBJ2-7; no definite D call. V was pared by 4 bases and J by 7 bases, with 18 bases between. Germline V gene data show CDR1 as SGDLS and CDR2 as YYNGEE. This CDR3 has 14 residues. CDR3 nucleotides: TGTGCCAGCAGCCAGGCTGCTACAGCTGGGGAGCAGTACTTC. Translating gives CASSQAATAGEQYF.

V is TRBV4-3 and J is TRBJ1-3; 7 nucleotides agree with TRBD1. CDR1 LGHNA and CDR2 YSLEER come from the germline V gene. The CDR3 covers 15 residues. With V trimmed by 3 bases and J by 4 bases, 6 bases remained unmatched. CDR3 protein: CASSQQTGTGNTIYF. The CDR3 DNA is TGCGCCAGCAGCCAGCAGACAGGGACAGGAAACACCATATATTTT.

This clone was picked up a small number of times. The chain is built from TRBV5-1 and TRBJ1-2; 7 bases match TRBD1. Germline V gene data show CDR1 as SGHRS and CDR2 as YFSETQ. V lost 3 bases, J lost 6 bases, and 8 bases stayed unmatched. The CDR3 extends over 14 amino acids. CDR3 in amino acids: CASSSGQEGHGYTF. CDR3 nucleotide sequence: TGCGCCAGCAGCTCCGGACAGGAGGGACATGGCTACACCTTC.

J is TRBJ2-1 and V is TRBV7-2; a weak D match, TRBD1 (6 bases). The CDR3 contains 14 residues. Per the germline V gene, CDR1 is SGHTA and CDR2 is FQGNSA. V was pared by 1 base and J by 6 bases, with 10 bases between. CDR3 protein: CASSLGPGVNEQFF. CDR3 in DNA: TGTGCCAGCAGCTTAGGGCCAGGGGTCAATGAGCAGTTCTTC. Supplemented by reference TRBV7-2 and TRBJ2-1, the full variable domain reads GAGVSQSPSNKVTEKGKDVELRCDPISGHTALYWYRQSLGQGLEFLIYFQGNSAPDKSGLPSDRFSAERTGGSVSTLTIQRTQQEDSAVYLCASSLGPGVNEQFFGPGTRLTVL.

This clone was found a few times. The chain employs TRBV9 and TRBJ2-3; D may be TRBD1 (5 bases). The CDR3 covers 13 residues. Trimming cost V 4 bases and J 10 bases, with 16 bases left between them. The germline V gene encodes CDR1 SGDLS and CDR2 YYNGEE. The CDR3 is CASSSGFQGSQYF. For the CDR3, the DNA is TGTGCCAGCAGCTCCGGTTTCCAGGGATCGCAGTATTTT.

The CDR3 loop reads CASSPNPGQSYGYTF. For the CDR3, the DNA is TGCGCCAGCAGCCCCAACCCTGGACAGAGCTATGGCTACACCTTC. The rearrangement uses TRBV5-1 and TRBJ1-2; D possibly corresponds to TRBD1 (6 bases). Germline V CDR1 and CDR2: SGHRS, YFSETQ. Deletions cut 4 bases from V and 4 bases from J, with 17 bases between. This CDR3 is 15 amino acids long. The full variable domain, completed using reference TRBV5-1 and TRBJ1-2, is KAGVTQTPRYLIKTRGQQVTLSCSPISGHRSVSWYQQTPGQGLQFLFEYFSETQRNKGNFPGRFSGRQFSNSRSEMNVSTLELGDSALYLCASSPNPGQSYGYTFGSGTRLTVV.

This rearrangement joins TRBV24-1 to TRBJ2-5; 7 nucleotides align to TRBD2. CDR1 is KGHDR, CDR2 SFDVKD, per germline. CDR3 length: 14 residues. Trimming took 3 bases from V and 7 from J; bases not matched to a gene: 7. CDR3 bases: TGTGCCACCAGTGATCCAGGGAGGGCGGGGACCCAGTACTTC. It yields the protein CATSDPGRAGTQYF.

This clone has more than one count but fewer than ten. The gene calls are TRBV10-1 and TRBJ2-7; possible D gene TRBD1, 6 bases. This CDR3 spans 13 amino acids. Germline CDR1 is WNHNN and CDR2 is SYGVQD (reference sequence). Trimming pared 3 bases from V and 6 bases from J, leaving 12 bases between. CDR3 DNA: TGCGCCAGCAGTGACCACAGGGTTGGCGAGCAGTACTTC. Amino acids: CASSDHRVGEQYF.

The CDR3 loop reads CASSTDRKYSYEQYF. The CDR3 nucleotides read TGTGCCAGCAGTACGGACAGGAAATACTCCTACGAGCAGTACTTC. The rearrangement uses TRBV28 and TRBJ2-7; 7 nucleotides line up with TRBD1. Trimming at V came to 5 bases and at J to 0 bases, leaving 7 bases not matched to a gene. CDR3 length: 15 residues. Germline CDR1 is MDHEN and CDR2 is SYDVKM. Complete variable domain (other parts from reference TRBV28 and TRBJ2-7): DVKVTQSSRYLVKRTGEKVFLECVQDMDHENMFWYRQDPGLGLRLIYFSYDVKMKEKGDIPEGYSVSREKKERFSLILESASTNQTSMYLCASSTDRKYSYEQYFGPGTRLTVT.

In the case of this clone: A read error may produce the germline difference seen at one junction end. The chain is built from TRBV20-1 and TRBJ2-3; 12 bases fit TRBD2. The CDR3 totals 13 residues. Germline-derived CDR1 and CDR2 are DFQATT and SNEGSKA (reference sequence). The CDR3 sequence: CSASAGPLAGGHF. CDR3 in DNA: TGCAGTGCTAGTGCGGGGCCGCTAGCGGGGGGGCATTTT.

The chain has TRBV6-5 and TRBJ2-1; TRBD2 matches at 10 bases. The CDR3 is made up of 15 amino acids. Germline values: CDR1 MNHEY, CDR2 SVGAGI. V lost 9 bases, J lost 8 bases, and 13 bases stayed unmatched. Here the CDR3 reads CASKREGLRDDEQFF. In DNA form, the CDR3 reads TGTGCCAGTAAGCGGGAGGGCCTAAGGGACGATGAGCAGTTCTTC.

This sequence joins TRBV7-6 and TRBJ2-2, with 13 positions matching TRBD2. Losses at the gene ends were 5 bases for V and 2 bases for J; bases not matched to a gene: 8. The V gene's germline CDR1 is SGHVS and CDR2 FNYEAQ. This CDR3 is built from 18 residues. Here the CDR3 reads CASSRTTSGGANTGELFF. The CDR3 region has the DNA TGTGCCAGCAGCCGGACCACTAGCGGGGGGGCCAACACCGGGGAGCTGTTTTTT.

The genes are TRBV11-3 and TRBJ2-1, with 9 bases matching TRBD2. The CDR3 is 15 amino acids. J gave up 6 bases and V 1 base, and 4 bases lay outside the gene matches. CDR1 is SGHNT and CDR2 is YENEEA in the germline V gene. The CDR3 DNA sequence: TGTGCCAGCAGCTTAGGGAGCGGGGGGACCAATGAGCAGTTCTTC. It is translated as CASSLGSGGTNEQFF.

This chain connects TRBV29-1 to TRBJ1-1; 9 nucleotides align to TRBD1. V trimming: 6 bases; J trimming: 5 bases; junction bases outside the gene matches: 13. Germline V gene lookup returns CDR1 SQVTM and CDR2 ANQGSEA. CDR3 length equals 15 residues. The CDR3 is CSVRASGQGGTEAFF. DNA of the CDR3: TGCAGCGTGCGCGCGTCGGGACAGGGTGGGACTGAAGCTTTCTTT.

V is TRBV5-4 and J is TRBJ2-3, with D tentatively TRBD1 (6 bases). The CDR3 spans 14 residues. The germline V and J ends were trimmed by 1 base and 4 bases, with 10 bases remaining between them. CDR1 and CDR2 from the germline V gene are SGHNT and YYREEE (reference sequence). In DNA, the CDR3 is TGTGCCAGCAGCTTGAGACAGGCAGCAGATACGCAGTATTTT. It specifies CASSLRQAADTQYF.

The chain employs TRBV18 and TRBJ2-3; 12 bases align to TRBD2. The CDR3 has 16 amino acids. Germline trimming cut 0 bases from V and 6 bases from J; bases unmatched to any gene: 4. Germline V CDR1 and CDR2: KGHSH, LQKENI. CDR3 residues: CASSPPRLAGVDTQYF. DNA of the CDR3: TGTGCCAGCTCACCACCGAGACTAGCGGGAGTGGATACGCAGTATTTT.

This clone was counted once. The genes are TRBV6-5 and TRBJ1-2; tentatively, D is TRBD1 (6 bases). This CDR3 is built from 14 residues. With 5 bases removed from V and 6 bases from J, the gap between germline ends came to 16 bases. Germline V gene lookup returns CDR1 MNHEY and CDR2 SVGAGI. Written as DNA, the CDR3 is TGTGCCAGCAGTCTTTACCTACAGGGCAATGGCTACACCTTC. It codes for CASSLYLQGNGYTF.

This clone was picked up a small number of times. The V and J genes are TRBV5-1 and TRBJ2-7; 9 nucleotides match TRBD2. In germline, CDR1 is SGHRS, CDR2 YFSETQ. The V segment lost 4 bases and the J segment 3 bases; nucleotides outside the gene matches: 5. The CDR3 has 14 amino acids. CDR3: CASSRLAELYEQYF. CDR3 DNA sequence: TGCGCCAGCAGCCGACTAGCGGAACTCTACGAGCAGTACTTC.

CDR3 sequence reads: CASSSSRGLEGGYTF. The CDR3 DNA reads as TGTGCCAGCAGCTCAAGCCGGGGCCTGGAGGGTGGCTACACCTTC. The V gene is TRBV7-8, the J gene TRBJ1-2, with D perhaps matching TRBD1 (5 bases). V lost 4 bases, J lost 7 bases, and 19 bases lay in between. The V gene's germline CDR1 is SGHVS and CDR2 FQNEAQ. CDR3 length equals 15 residues.

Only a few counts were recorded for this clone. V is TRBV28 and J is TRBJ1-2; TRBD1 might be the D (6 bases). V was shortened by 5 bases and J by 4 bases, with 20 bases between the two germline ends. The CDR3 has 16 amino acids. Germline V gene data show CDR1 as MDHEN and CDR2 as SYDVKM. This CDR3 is CASSPPRAGVGYGYTF. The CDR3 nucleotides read TGTGCCAGCAGTCCCCCCCGGGCAGGGGTTGGCTATGGCTACACCTTC.

The CDR3 nucleotides read TGTGCCAGCAGTTCGACAGAGACTAACTATGGCTACACCTTC. Residues: CASSSTETNYGYTF. The chain uses TRBV6-5 and TRBJ1-2; weak D call: TRBD1 (5 bases). The germline V gene has CDR1 MNHEY and CDR2 SVGAGI. This CDR3 region has 14 residues. Trimming left V 4 bases short and J 0 bases short, with 9 bases between.